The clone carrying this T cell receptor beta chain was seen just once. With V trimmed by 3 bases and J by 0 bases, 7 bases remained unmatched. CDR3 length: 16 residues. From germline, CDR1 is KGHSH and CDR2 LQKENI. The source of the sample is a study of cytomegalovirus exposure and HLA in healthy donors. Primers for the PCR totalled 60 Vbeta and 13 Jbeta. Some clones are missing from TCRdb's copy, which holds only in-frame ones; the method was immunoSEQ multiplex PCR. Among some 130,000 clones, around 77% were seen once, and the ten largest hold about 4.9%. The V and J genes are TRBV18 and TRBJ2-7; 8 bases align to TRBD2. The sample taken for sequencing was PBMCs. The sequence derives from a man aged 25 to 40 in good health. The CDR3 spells CASSPPAGGRSYEQYF. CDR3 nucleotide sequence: TGTGCCAGCTCACCCCCGGCGGGAGGACGCTCCTACGAGCAGTACTTC.